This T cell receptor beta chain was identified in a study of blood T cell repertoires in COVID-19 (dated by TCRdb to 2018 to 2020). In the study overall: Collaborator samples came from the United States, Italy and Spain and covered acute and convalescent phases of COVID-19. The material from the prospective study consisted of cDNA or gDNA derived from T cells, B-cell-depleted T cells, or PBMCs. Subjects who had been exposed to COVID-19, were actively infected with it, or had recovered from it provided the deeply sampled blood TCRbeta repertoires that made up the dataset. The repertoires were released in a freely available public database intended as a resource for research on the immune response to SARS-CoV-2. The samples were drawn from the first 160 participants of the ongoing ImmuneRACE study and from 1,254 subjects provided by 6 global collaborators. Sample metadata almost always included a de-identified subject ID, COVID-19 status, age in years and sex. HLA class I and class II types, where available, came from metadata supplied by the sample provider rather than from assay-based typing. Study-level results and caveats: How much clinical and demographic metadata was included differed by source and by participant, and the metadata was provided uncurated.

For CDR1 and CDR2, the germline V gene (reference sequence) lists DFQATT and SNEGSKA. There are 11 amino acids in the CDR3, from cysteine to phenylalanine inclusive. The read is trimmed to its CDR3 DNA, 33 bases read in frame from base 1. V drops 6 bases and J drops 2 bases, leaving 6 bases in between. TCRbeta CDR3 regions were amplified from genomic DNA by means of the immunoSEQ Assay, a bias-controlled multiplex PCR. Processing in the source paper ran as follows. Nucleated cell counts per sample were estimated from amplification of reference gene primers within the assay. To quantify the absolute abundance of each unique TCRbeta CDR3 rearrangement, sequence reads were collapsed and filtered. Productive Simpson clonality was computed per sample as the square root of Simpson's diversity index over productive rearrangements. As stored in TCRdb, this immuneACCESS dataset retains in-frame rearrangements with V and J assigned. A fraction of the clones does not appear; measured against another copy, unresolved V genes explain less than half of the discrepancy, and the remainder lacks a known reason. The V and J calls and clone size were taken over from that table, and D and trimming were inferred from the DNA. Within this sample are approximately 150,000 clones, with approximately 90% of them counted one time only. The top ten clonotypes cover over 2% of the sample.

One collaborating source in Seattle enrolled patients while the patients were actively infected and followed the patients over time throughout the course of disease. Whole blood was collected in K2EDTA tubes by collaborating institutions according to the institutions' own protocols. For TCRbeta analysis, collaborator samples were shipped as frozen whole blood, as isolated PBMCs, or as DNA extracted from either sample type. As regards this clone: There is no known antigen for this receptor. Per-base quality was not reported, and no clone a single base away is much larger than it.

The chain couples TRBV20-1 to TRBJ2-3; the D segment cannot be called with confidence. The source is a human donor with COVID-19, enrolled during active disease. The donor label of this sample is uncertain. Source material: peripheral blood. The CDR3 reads CSAADTDTQYF. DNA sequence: TGCAGTGCAGCCGACACAGATACGCAGTATTTT.